What follows are 8 T cell receptor beta chains derived from one specimen sequenced in a study of OX40 agonist ivuxolimab in advanced cancers. Produced via immunoSEQ multiplex PCR; TCRdb's table is partial and in-frame only. Of roughly 21,000 clones listed, around 89% are singletons. The source was CD4+ or CD8+ T cells sorted from blood, collected in a trial of the OX40 agonist ivuxolimab. Receptor source: an adult with an advanced solid tumor such as melanoma, head and neck, liver or kidney cancer.

This clone was observed once. V gene TRBV10-2 combines with J gene TRBJ1-5; D remains ambiguous. The CDR3 spans 13 residues. V dropped 5 bases and J dropped 7 bases, with 12 bases sitting between them. In germline, CDR1 is WSHSY, CDR2 SAAADI. The CDR3 DNA reads as TGCGCCAGCAGTATAACCCCCAGGCAGCCCCAGCATTTT. Protein: CASSITPRQPQHF.

This clone qualifies as medium-sized. The CDR3 DNA follows: TGTGCCAGCAGCCAAGGACACGGAGGGTCCTACGAGCAGTACTTC. Translated: CASSQGHGGSYEQYF. This sequence joins TRBV14 and TRBJ2-7; D might be TRBD2 (6 bases). Germline CDR1 is SGHDN and CDR2 is FVKESK. The CDR3 totals 15 residues. Trimming took off 1 base at V and 1 base at J, with 11 bases between the two ends.

This rearrangement joins TRBV11-2 to TRBJ2-3; TRBD2 agrees at 12 bases. The CDR3 covers 15 residues. V lost 5 bases and J lost 3; bases outside the gene matches: 3. Germline V CDR1 and CDR2: SGHAT, FQNNGV. CDR3 bases: TGTGCCAGCAGCCTAACTAGCGGGAGGACAGATACGCAGTATTTT. Protein sequence: CASSLTSGRTDTQYF.

The J gene is TRBJ2-1, the V gene TRBV30, with a weak D call TRBD1 (5 bases). Germline V gives CDR1 GTSNPN, CDR2 SVGIG (reference sequence). Trimming pared 0 bases from V and 6 bases from J, leaving 12 bases between. The CDR3 is made up of 14 amino acids. The CDR3 nucleotides are TGTGCCTGGAGTGTAGGGGTAGGGTCCAATGAGCAGTTCTTC. It translates to CAWSVGVGSNEQFF.

This CDR3 reads CASGLTLYNEQFF. The CDR3 bases are TGTGCTAGTGGTTTGACACTGTACAATGAGCAGTTCTTC. The rearrangement joins TRBV12-5 to TRBJ2-1; D unclear. The CDR3 has 13 amino acids. V lost 2 bases and J lost 4, with 6 bases in between. Germline CDR1 LGHNT, CDR2 FRNRAP.

This rearrangement joins TRBV9 to TRBJ2-1; D is uncertain. Germline assignment: CDR1 SGDLS and CDR2 YYNGEE. The CDR3 covers 16 residues. Trimming removed 7 bases from V and 1 base from J, with 18 bases in between. Written as DNA, the CDR3 is TGTGCCAGCTCCCGGCGAGACGATTCGTCCTACAATGAGCAGTTCTTC. Translation gives CASSRRDDSSYNEQFF. The full variable domain, completed using reference TRBV9 and TRBJ2-1, is DSGVTQTPKHLITATGQRVTLRCSPRSGDLSVYWYQQSLDQGLQFLIQYYNGEERAKGNILERFSAQQFPDLHSELNLSSLELGDSALYFCASSRRDDSSYNEQFFGPGTRLTVL.

The gene calls are TRBV29-1 and TRBJ2-5; D is tentatively TRBD1 or TRBD2 (5 bases each). Trimming took off 3 bases at V and 6 bases at J, with 14 bases between the two ends. The CDR3 covers 13 residues. From germline, CDR1 is SQVTM and CDR2 ANQGSEA. CDR3 region: CSVDSRDVQTQYF. The CDR3, as DNA: TGCAGCGTTGACTCCAGGGACGTACAGACCCAGTACTTC.

Of note for this clone: Other DNA variants within this sample encode the same CDR3. J is TRBJ2-7 and V is TRBV9; perhaps TRBD2 as D (7 bases). V was shortened by 0 bases and J by 1 base, with 11 bases between the two germline ends. CDR3 length: 15 residues. The germline gives CDR1 SGDLS, CDR2 YYNGEE. The CDR3 DNA is TGTGCCAGCAGCGTAGTAGGGGGGGGGTCCTACGAGCAGTACTTC. Translating gives CASSVVGGGSYEQYF.